This TCR beta chain was documented in a study of blood T cell repertoires in COVID-19. Study as a whole: Spain, Italy and the United States supplied samples that represented acute and convalescent COVID-19.

Per the germline V gene, CDR1 is SEHNR and CDR2 is FQNEAQ (reference sequence). Trimming took off 4 bases at V and 4 bases at J, with 13 bases between the two ends. CDR3 length: 14 amino acids. People in the exposed group encountered a COVID-19 case within 2 weeks before entering the study. Assay: immunoSEQ multiplex PCR; the TCRdb copy retains only in-frame clones and omits some. The sample lists around 400,000 clones, roughly nine tenths seen once, with about 0.83% in the top ten. The sequence was obtained from a woman in her thirties or forties who had been exposed to COVID-19. The chain links TRBV7-9 to TRBJ1-2, with D perhaps matching TRBD1 (6 bases). Sequencing was done on a sample of PBMCs or T cells enriched from blood (not recorded which). The CDR3 nucleotides are TGTGCCAGCAGCTCCGCCGGGGGGGCCTATGGCTACACCTTC. Translating it yields CASSSAGGAYGYTF.